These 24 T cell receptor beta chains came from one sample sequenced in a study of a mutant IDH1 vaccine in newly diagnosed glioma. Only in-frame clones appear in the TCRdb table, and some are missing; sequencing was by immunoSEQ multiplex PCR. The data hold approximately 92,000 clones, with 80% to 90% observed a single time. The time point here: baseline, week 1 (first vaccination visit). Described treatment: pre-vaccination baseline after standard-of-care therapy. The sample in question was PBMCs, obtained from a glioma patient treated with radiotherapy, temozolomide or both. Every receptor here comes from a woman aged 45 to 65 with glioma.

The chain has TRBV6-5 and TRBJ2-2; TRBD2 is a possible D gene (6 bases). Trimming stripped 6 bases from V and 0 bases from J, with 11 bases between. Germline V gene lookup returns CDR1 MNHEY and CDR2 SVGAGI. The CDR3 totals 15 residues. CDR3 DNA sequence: TGTGCCAGCAGGCTGGGACTCCCGAACACCGGGGAGCTGTTTTTT. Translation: CASRLGLPNTGELFF.

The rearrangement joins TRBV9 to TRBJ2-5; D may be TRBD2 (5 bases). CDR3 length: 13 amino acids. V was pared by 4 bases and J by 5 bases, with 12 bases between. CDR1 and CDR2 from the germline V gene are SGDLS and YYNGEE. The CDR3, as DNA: TGTGCCAGCAGCTCTCACGGCGGGGAGACCCAGTACTTC. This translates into CASSSHGGETQYF.

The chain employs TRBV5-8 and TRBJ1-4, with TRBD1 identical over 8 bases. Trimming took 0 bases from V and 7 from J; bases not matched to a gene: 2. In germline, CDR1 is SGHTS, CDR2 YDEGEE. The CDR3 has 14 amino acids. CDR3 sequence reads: CASSLGDRSEKLFF. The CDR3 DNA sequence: TGTGCCAGCAGCTTGGGGGACAGGTCTGAAAAACTGTTTTTT.

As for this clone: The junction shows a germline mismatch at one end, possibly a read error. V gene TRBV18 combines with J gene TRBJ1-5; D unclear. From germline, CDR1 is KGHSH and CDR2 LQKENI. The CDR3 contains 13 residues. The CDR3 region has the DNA TGTGCCAGCTCCCCACTTAGCAATCAGCCCCAGCATTTT. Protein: CASSPLSNQPQHF.

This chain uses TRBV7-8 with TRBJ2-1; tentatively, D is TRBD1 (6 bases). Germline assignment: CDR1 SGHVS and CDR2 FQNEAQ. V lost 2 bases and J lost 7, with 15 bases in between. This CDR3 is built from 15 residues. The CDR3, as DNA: TGTGCCAGCAGCTTAAAGGCTGGCAGGGGAAATGAGCAGTTCTTC. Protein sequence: CASSLKAGRGNEQFF.

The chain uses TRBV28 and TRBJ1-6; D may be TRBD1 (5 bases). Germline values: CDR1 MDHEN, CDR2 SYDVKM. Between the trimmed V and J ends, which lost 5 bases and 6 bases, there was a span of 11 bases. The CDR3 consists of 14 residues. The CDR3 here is CASSPQGFNSPLHF. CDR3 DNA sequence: TGTGCCAGCAGTCCTCAGGGCTTTAATTCACCCCTCCACTTT.

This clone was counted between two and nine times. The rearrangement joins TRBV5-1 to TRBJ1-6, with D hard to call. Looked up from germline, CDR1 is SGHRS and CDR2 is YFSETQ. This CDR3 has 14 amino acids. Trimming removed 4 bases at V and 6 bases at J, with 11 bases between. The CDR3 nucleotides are TGCGCCAGCAGCCTGGGCCCTCTTAATTCACCCCTCCACTTT. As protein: CASSLGPLNSPLHF.

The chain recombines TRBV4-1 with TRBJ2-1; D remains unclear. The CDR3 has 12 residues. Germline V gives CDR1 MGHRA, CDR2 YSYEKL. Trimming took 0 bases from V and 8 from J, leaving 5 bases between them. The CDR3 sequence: CASSQERYEQFF. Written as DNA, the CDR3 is TGCGCCAGCAGCCAAGAGCGGTATGAGCAGTTCTTC.

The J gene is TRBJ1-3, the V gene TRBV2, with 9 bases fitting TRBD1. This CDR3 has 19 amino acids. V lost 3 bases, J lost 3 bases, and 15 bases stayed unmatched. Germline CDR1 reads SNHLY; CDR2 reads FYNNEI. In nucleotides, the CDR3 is TGTGCCAGCAGTGACTGGGCAAACAGGGGGCCTTTAGGTGGAAACACCATATATTTT. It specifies CASSDWANRGPLGGNTIYF.

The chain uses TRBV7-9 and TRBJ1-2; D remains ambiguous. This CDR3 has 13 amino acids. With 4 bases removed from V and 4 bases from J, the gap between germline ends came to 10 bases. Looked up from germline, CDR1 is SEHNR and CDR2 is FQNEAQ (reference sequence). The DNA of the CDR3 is TGTGCCAGCAGCTCGGACTCTGCCTATGGCTACACCTTC. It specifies CASSSDSAYGYTF.

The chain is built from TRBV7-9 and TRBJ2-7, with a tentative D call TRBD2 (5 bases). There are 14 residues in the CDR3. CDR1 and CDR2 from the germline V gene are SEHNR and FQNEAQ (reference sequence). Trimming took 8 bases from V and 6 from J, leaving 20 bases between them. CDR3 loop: CASASERLKSEQYF. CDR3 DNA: TGTGCCAGCGCGTCCGAGCGGCTAAAAAGCGAGCAGTACTTC.

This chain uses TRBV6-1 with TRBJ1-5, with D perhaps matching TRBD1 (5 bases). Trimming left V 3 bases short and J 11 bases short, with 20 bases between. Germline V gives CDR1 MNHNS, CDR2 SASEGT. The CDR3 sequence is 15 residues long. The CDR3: CASSDGSLGAGSQHF. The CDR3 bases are TGTGCCAGCAGTGATGGCAGTTTAGGGGCTGGGTCCCAGCATTTT.

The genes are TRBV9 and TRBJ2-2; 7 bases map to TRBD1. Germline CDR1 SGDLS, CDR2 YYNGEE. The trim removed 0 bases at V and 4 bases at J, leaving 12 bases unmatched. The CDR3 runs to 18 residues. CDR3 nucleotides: TGTGCCAGCAGCGTAGCTAGGGGGCCCCAGAGCGGCACCGGGGAGCTGTTTTTT. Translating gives CASSVARGPQSGTGELFF. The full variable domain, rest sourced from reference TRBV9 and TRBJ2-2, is DSGVTQTPKHLITATGQRVTLRCSPRSGDLSVYWYQQSLDQGLQFLIQYYNGEERAKGNILERFSAQQFPDLHSELNLSSLELGDSALYFCASSVARGPQSGTGELFFGEGSRLTVL.

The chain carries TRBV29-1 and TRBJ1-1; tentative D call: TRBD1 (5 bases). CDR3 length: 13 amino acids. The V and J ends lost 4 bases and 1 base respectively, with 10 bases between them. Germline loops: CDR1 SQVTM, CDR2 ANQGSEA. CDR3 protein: CSVAAGQNTEAFF. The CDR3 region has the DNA TGCAGCGTTGCGGCAGGGCAGAACACTGAAGCTTTCTTT.

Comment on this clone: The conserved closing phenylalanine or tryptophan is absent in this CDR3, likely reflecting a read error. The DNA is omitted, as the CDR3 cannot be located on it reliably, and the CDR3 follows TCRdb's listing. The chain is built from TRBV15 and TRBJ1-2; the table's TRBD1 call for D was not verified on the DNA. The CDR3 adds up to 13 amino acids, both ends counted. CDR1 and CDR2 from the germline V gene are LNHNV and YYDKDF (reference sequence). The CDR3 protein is CATSWTRTSDLSL.

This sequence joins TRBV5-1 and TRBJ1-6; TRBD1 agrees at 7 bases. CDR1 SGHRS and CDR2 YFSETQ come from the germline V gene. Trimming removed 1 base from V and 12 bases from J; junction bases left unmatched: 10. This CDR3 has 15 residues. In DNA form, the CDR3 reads TGCGCCAGCAGCTTGCAAGGGACAGAAGTTGGACCCCTCCACTTT. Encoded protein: CASSLQGTEVGPLHF.

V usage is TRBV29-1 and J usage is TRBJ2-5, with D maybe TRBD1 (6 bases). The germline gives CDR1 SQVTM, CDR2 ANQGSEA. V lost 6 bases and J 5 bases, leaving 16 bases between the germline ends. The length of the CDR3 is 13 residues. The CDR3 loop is CSVNRQARETQYF. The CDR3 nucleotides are TGCAGCGTAAACAGACAGGCGAGGGAGACCCAGTACTTC.

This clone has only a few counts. CDR3 residues: CASSLRDRENTEAFF. In DNA, the CDR3 is TGTGCCAGCAGCTTGCGGGACAGGGAGAACACTGAAGCTTTCTTT. The chain uses TRBV5-6 and TRBJ1-1; TRBD1 matches 9 bases. Germline V lookup: CDR1 SGHDT, CDR2 YYEEEE. The J segment lost 1 base and the V segment lost 1 base, leaving 2 bases of the junction unmatched. The CDR3 has 15 residues.

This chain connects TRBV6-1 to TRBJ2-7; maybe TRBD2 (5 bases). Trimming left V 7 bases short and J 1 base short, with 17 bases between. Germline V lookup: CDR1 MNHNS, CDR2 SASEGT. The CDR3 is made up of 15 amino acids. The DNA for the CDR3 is TGTGCCAGCATTAGAACTCGGACTGGATCCTACGAGCAGTACTTC. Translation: CASIRTRTGSYEQYF.

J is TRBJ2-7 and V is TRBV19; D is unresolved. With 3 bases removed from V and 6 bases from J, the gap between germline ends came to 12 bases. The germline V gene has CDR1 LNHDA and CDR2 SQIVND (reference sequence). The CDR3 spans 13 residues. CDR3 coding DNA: TGTGCCAGTAGTATCGGAGATCCCTCCGAGCAGTACTTC. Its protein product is CASSIGDPSEQYF.

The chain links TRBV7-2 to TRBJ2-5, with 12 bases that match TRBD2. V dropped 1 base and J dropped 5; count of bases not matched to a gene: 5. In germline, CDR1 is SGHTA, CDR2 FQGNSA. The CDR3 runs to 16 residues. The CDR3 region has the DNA TGTGCCAGCAGCTTAGTGCTAGCGGGGGGGCGGGAGACCCAGTACTTC. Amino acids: CASSLVLAGGRETQYF.

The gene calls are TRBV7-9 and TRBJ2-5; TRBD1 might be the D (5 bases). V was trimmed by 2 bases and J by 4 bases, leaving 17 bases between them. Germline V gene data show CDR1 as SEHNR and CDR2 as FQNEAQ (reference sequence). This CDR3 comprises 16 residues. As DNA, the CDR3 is TGTGCCAGCAGCTTAACGCTAAGGCAGGGCAGAGAGACCCAGTACTTC. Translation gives CASSLTLRQGRETQYF.

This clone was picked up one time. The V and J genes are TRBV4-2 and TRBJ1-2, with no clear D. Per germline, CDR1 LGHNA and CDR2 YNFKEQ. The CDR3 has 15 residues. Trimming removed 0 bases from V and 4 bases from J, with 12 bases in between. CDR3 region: CASSQEWRTRYGYTF. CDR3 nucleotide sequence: TGTGCCAGCAGCCAAGAATGGAGGACCCGCTATGGCTACACCTTC.

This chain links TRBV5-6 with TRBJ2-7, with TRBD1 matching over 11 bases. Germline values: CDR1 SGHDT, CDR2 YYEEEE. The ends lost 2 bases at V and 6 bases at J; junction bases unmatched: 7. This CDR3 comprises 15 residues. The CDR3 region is CASSFFGTGGTEQYF. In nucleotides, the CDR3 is TGTGCCAGCAGCTTTTTCGGGACAGGGGGTACCGAGCAGTACTTC.